The 26 T cell receptor beta chains below were found in one sample sequenced in a study of blood T cells in healthy people across ages. A second PCR, run for roughly 7 to 11 cycles, used a sample-barcoded 5' primer plus a J-beta primer mix. TCRdb ran MiXCR on the 5' RACE reads and lists one entry per CDR3 protein. The table includes about a million distinct CDR3 sequences, around two fifths detected once. Sequencing input: blood. These receptors all come from a man between 18 and 29 years old in good health.

The rearrangement joins TRBV4-2 to TRBJ2-7; D ambiguous. The germline V and J ends were trimmed by 2 bases and 2 bases, with 10 bases remaining between them. Looked up from germline, CDR1 is LGHNA and CDR2 is YNFKEQ. This CDR3 is built from 14 residues. As DNA, the CDR3 is TGTGCCAGCAGCCAATTGGCTGCTACCTACGAGCAGTACTTC. This translates into CASSQLAATYEQYF.

This clonotype is a singleton in its sample. The V call is TRBV18, the J call TRBJ2-5; TRBD2 is a possible D gene (6 bases). V lost 3 bases to trimming and J lost 11 bases, with 19 bases between them. This CDR3 spans 14 amino acids. Germline CDR1 KGHSH, CDR2 LQKENI. The CDR3 DNA sequence: TGTGCCAGCTCACCTCAAGAACGGGGGTATGAGCAGTACTTC. Its protein product is CASSPQERGYEQYF.

This clonotype was detected only a few times. A junction end diverges from the germline sequence, so it may reflect a read error. The chain carries TRBV9 and TRBJ1-5, with D tentatively TRBD1 (6 bases). This CDR3 spans 15 amino acids. Germline V gives CDR1 SGDLS, CDR2 YYNGEE. The CDR3, as DNA: TGTGCCAGCGGCGTAGCAGGGGATAGCAATCAGCCCCAGCATTTT. It translates to CASGVAGDSNQPQHF.

The genes are TRBV4-3 and TRBJ2-5, with D hard to call. In germline, CDR1 is LGHNA, CDR2 YSLEER. The CDR3 extends over 13 amino acids. With 4 bases removed from V and 5 bases from J, the gap between germline ends came to 11 bases. CDR3 region: CASSPELRETQYF. The CDR3 bases are TGCGCCAGCAGCCCGGAGCTTAGGGAGACCCAGTACTTC.

This rearrangement joins TRBV4-2 to TRBJ2-5; no definite D call. This CDR3 has 15 amino acids. Between the trimmed V and J ends, which lost 0 bases and 3 bases, there was a span of 11 bases. CDR1 and CDR2 (germline): LGHNA, YNFKEQ. CDR3 sequence: CASSQDGQSEETQYF. The CDR3 DNA sequence: TGTGCCAGCAGCCAAGATGGGCAGTCCGAAGAGACCCAGTACTTC.

This clonotype was observed at least ten times. The chain uses TRBV10-3 and TRBJ2-5; 7 nucleotides align to TRBD2. CDR3 length: 15 amino acids. Unmatched junction bases numbered 4, after V lost 3 bases and J lost 0 bases. CDR1 and CDR2 (germline): ENHRY, SYGVKD. CDR3 loop: CAISDGGGNQETQYF. CDR3 DNA: TGTGCCATCAGTGATGGGGGGGGGAACCAAGAGACCCAGTACTTC.

This clonotype was detected once. The rearrangement links TRBV5-6 to TRBJ1-1, with 10 nucleotides matching TRBD1. The CDR3 runs to 14 residues. V lost 3 bases and J lost 5; bases outside the gene matches: 4. Germline loops: CDR1 SGHDT, CDR2 YYEEEE. DNA of the CDR3: TGTGCCAGCAGCTGGGGACAGGGGAAAACTGAAGCTTTCTTT. It is translated as CASSWGQGKTEAFF.

In this sample, this clonotype turned up a few times. The chain has TRBV7-2 and TRBJ1-2; no definite D call. Germline-derived CDR1 and CDR2 are SGHTA and FQGNSA. The length of the CDR3 is 13 residues. Between the trimmed V and J ends, which lost 4 bases and 8 bases, there was a span of 14 bases. This chain's CDR3 is CASSSRVLGGYTF. The DNA for the CDR3 is TGTGCCAGCAGCTCAAGGGTTCTAGGGGGCTACACCTTC.

This clonotype has at least ten counts. J is TRBJ2-1 and V is TRBV12-3 or TRBV12-4; D remains unclear. The CDR3 loop spans 14 amino acids. The V and J ends lost 3 bases and 5 bases respectively, with 11 bases between them. CDR3 sequence: CASSLARTNNEQFF. CDR3 nucleotide sequence: TGTGCCAGCAGTTTGGCCCGAACGAACAATGAGCAGTTCTTC.

This rearrangement joins TRBV2 to TRBJ2-5, with TRBD2 matching 8 bases. V trimming: 11 bases; J trimming: 4 bases; junction bases outside the gene matches: 12. Per the germline V gene, CDR1 is SNHLY and CDR2 is FYNNEI. The length of the CDR3 is 14 residues. The CDR3 reads CASLRAGGAETQYF. The CDR3 nucleotides are TGTGCCTCCCTCCGGGCCGGGGGGGCAGAGACCCAGTACTTC.

This clonotype was detected only a few times. The chain employs TRBV12-3 or TRBV12-4 and TRBJ1-2; tentatively, D is TRBD1 (5 bases). The germline V and J ends were trimmed by 3 bases and 4 bases, with 18 bases remaining between them. The CDR3 runs 16 residues. As DNA, the CDR3 is TGTGCCAGCAGTTTTGGGGCAGGAAGAAGCAGCTATGGCTACACCTTC. It yields the protein CASSFGAGRSSYGYTF.

The rearrangement links TRBV4-1 to TRBJ2-1; 8 bases agree with TRBD2. CDR1 and CDR2 (germline): MGHRA, YSYEKL. The CDR3 is 15 amino acids. Unmatched junction bases numbered 6, after V lost 1 base and J lost 7 bases. DNA for the CDR3: TGCGCCAGCAGCCAAGCGGGGGGGAGTCGGAATGAGCAGTTCTTC. Translated, it gives CASSQAGGSRNEQFF.

About this clonotype: A junction boundary mismatches the germline segment, possibly from a read error. This chain links TRBV6-2 or TRBV6-3 with TRBJ2-5; TRBD2 matches at 11 bases. The CDR3 consists of 13 residues. CDR1 and CDR2 from the germline V gene are MNHEY and SVGEGT. CDR3 nucleotides: TGTGCCGGCAGATTAGCGGGGGGGAATGAGCAGTACTTC. Its protein is CAGRLAGGNEQYF.

The table lists this clonotype with a few counts. The chain couples TRBV12-3 or TRBV12-4 to TRBJ2-1, with a possible D match to TRBD2 (5 bases). The CDR3 totals 15 residues. V lost 9 bases and J lost 8, with 23 bases in between. The CDR3 is CASHTPLGFSDEQFF. CDR3 sequence (DNA): TGTGCCAGTCATACCCCCTTGGGCTTTAGCGATGAGCAGTTCTTC.

This chain links TRBV25-1 with TRBJ2-7, with a tentative D call TRBD1 (5 bases). Germline V gene lookup returns CDR1 MGHDK and CDR2 SYGVNS. Trimming removed 2 bases at V and 7 bases at J, with 15 bases between. The length of the CDR3 is 14 residues. The CDR3 nucleotides are TGTGCCAGCAGTGAACAGGGCACTCTGGGGGAGCAGTACTTC. It codes for CASSEQGTLGEQYF.

This clonotype was counted a few times. V and J are TRBV29-1 and TRBJ2-4, with D possibly matching TRBD1 (6 bases). Trimming left V 6 bases short and J 0 bases short, with 12 bases between. The CDR3 is 14 residues long. Germline V gene lookup returns CDR1 SQVTM and CDR2 ANQGSEA. As DNA, the CDR3 is TGCAGCGTGGAGACAGGCCTAGCCAAAAACATTCAGTACTTC. The encoded protein is CSVETGLAKNIQYF.

As regards this clonotype: A junction boundary mismatches the germline segment, possibly from a read error. V usage is TRBV10-2 and J usage is TRBJ1-1, with unresolved D. Germline CDR1 is WSHSY and CDR2 is SAAADI. The CDR3 has 12 amino acids. Here the CDR3 DNA reads TGCGCCAGCAGTGGACCGAACGCTGAAGCTTTCTTT. Translating it yields CASSGPNAEAFF.

This clonotype occurred many times. V is TRBV10-3 and J is TRBJ1-4; 8 positions match TRBD1. Looked up from germline, CDR1 is ENHRY and CDR2 is SYGVKD. The CDR3 is 13 amino acids. Trimming took 6 bases from V and 6 from J; bases not matched to a gene: 3. Here the CDR3 reads CAIRDREDEKLFF. The CDR3 DNA is TGTGCCATCAGGGACAGGGAAGATGAAAAACTGTTTTTT.

V gene TRBV19 combines with J gene TRBJ2-2; D is undetermined. From germline, CDR1 is LNHDA and CDR2 SQIVND (reference sequence). V gave up 6 bases and J gave up 0 bases, with 14 bases separating them. This CDR3 region has 16 residues. This CDR3 is CASRLDGRTNTGELFF. The CDR3 nucleotides are TGTGCCAGTAGGCTAGACGGACGGACGAACACCGGGGAGCTGTTTTTT.

V usage is TRBV5-1 and J usage is TRBJ1-2; D perhaps matches TRBD1 (6 bases). With 3 bases removed from V and 4 bases from J, the gap between germline ends came to 16 bases. The CDR3 runs to 15 residues. Germline V gene sequence: CDR1 SGHRS, CDR2 YFSETQ. The CDR3 region is CASSYLQGEAYGYTF. The CDR3 bases are TGCGCCAGCAGCTACCTACAGGGAGAGGCCTATGGCTACACCTTC. The full variable domain, rest sourced from reference TRBV5-1 and TRBJ1-2, is KAGVTQTPRYLIKTRGQQVTLSCSPISGHRSVSWYQQTPGQGLQFLFEYFSETQRNKGNFPGRFSGRQFSNSRSEMNVSTLELGDSALYLCASSYLQGEAYGYTFGSGTRLTVV.

The J gene is TRBJ1-4, the V gene TRBV4-2; D may be TRBD1 (5 bases). V dropped 1 base and J dropped 5 bases, with 8 bases sitting between them. This CDR3 is 14 amino acids long. Germline loops: CDR1 LGHNA, CDR2 YNFKEQ. CDR3 bases: TGTGCCAGCAGCCAAGGGGGGGAGAATGAAAAACTGTTTTTT. This encodes CASSQGGENEKLFF.

This clonotype was detected a few times. The rearrangement uses TRBV14 and TRBJ2-3; D call uncertain. CDR1 is SGHDN, CDR2 FVKESK, per germline. The CDR3 runs to 12 residues. V gave up 1 base and J gave up 5 bases, with 4 bases separating them. The CDR3 loop is CASSQGEDTQYF. In nucleotides, the CDR3 is TGTGCCAGCAGCCAAGGGGAAGATACGCAGTATTTT.

The V and J genes are TRBV27 and TRBJ1-2; D ambiguous. V lost 5 bases and J 0 bases, leaving 10 bases between the germline ends. The germline CDR1 and CDR2 sequences are MNHEY and SMNVEV (reference sequence). The CDR3 is 14 amino acids. CDR3 sequence: CASSPYDSNYGYTF. CDR3 coding DNA: TGTGCCAGCAGTCCTTACGATTCTAACTATGGCTACACCTTC.

This clonotype was seen only a few times. V gene TRBV7-2 combines with J gene TRBJ2-7, with D possibly TRBD1 on 6 matching bases. Trimming took 5 bases from V and 0 from J, leaving 14 bases between them. The germline gives CDR1 SGHTA, CDR2 FQGNSA. CDR3 length: 15 amino acids. CDR3 sequence (DNA): TGTGCCAGCAGCAACCCGGGACACTACTCCTACGAGCAGTACTTC. Translation gives CASSNPGHYSYEQYF.

V and J are TRBV7-2 and TRBJ1-2; D possibly corresponds to TRBD1 (5 bases). The germline CDR1 and CDR2 sequences are SGHTA and FQGNSA. The CDR3 spans 14 residues. Between the trimmed V and J ends, which lost 6 bases and 8 bases, there was a span of 19 bases. The CDR3 region has the DNA TGTGCCAGCAGGGATGCCGGCTTGAAGGGGGGCTACACCTTC. Translated, it gives CASRDAGLKGGYTF.

Only a few counts were recorded for this clonotype. This chain joins TRBV12-3 or TRBV12-4 and TRBJ2-5, with D possibly being TRBD2 (5 bases). The CDR3 is made up of 13 amino acids. The V end was cut by 1 base, the J end by 5 bases, with 8 bases between. CDR3 nucleotides: TGTGCCAGCAGTTTAGAGGAGGTGGAGACCCAGTACTTC. It is translated as CASSLEEVETQYF.